This T cell receptor (beta chain) emerged from a study of T cell repertoires in aging, cancer and after chemotherapy. Study in general: Glioblastoma patients receiving temozolomide-based therapy gave paired samples before and after chemotherapy. General study results and limits: Untreated cancer patients had significantly lower blood TCR diversity than age-matched healthy donors. Across the chemotherapy interval, each cancer cohort showed higher median generation probability, suggesting thymic rebound. Loss of evenness, beyond lost richness, contributed to age-related TCR diversity decline in cancer patients.

Peripheral blood genomic DNA, not sorted cells or RNA, was the template. In its sample, this clonotype is large. The antigen is not known. Multiplex touch-down PCR with TRB-A/B primers amplified rearranged V-D-J TRB sequences. TCRdb redid the calling of the multiplex PCR reads with MiXCR, one entry per CDR3 protein. The data contain 2,000 or so distinct CDR3 sequences, around 19% of them seen just once; the ten biggest clones take up 5.1%. Germline trimming cut 8 bases from V and 7 bases from J; bases unmatched to any gene: 21. Germline-derived CDR1 and CDR2 are GTSNPN and SVGIG (reference sequence). The CDR3 is 16 residues long.

The material sequenced was blood. This chain joins TRBV30 and TRBJ1-2; 8 nucleotides align to TRBD1. This TCR derives from a human donor with a solid tumor. For the CDR3, the DNA is TGTGCCGGACACTTAAAAACGACAGGGGAAGGAGGTGGCTACACCTTC. Translating it yields CAGHLKTTGEGGGYTF.